This T cell receptor (beta chain) comes out of a study of blood T cell repertoires in COVID-19. Turning to the study itself: From T cells, B-cell-depleted T cells, or PBMCs came the material, which was cDNA or gDNA.

TCRdb's copy holds only in-frame clones and misses some; the assay was immunoSEQ multiplex PCR. The sample holds about 200,000 clones; around 89% are singletons and the top ten take roughly 5.5%. Germline V gene data show CDR1 as LNHDA and CDR2 as SQIVND (reference sequence). The CDR3 has 13 residues. V dropped 7 bases and J dropped 4 bases, with 10 bases sitting between them. This TCR was recovered from a man in his forties with active or convalescent COVID-19. The rearrangement uses TRBV19 and TRBJ2-2; D is perhaps TRBD2 (5 bases). Sequenced input: peripheral blood. Here the CDR3 reads CASTRTSTGELFF. In DNA, the CDR3 is TGTGCCAGTACCAGGACTTCCACCGGGGAGCTGTTTTTT.